Presented here are 13 T cell receptor beta chains from one specimen sequenced in a study of T cells in Graves' hyperthyroidism and ophthalmopathy. RNA transcripts yielded amplified TCR beta CDR3 regions. First-round RT-PCR targeting the TCR CDR3 was performed with the HTBI primer set. TCRdb reprocessed the multiplex PCR reads with MiXCR, giving one entry per CDR3 protein. The sample shows under 300,000 distinct CDR3 sequences, 20% to 25% of them seen only once. What was sequenced was blood. The source of these receptors is a man aged 35-49 years with Graves' hyperthyroidism that later progressed to Graves' ophthalmopathy.

This CDR3 reads CASSYSLSGGPQEYF. The CDR3 DNA follows: TGTGCCAGCAGTTACTCCCTGTCAGGGGGACCACAGGAGTACTTC. V and J are TRBV6-2 or TRBV6-3 and TRBJ2-7, with 7 bases aligning to TRBD1. There are 15 residues in the CDR3. With V trimmed by 0 bases and J by 11 bases, 13 bases remained unmatched. CDR1 is MNHEY and CDR2 is SVGEGT in the germline V gene.

This clonotype occurred many times. This sequence joins TRBV5-1 and TRBJ1-5, with 8 bases that match TRBD1. The CDR3 has 17 residues. Germline-derived CDR1 and CDR2 are SGHRS and YFSETQ. The ends lost 1 base at V and 11 bases at J; junction bases unmatched: 17. The DNA of the CDR3 is TGCGCCAGCAGCTTGCTACCGGGGACAGGTGTCGAACAGACCCAGCATTTT. Protein product: CASSLLPGTGVEQTQHF.

This clonotype was detected many times. V is TRBV5-1 and J is TRBJ1-1, with TRBD1 matching over 12 bases. The CDR3 contains 14 residues. Germline V gene lookup returns CDR1 SGHRS and CDR2 YFSETQ. The V segment lost 5 bases and the J segment 6 bases; nucleotides outside the gene matches: 5. The CDR3 sequence: CASRSGQGAAEAFF. The DNA of the CDR3 is TGCGCCAGCAGGTCGGGACAGGGGGCCGCTGAAGCTTTCTTT. The entire variable domain, with the rest obtained from reference TRBV5-1 and TRBJ1-1, is as follows: KAGVTQTPRYLIKTRGQQVTLSCSPISGHRSVSWYQQTPGQGLQFLFEYFSETQRNKGNFPGRFSGRQFSNSRSEMNVSTLELGDSALYLCASRSGQGAAEAFFGQGTRLTVV.

This clonotype showed up many times. The rearrangement links TRBV5-1 to TRBJ1-1; no firm D call. The CDR3 sequence is 14 residues long. Germline V lookup: CDR1 SGHRS, CDR2 YFSETQ. Trimming removed 1 base at V and 7 bases at J, with 14 bases between. CDR3 DNA: TGCGCCAGCAGCTTGCAGGCCCTACGAAGTGAAGCTTTCTTT. The encoded protein is CASSLQALRSEAFF.

This clonotype turned up a few times. The J gene is TRBJ1-1, the V gene TRBV6-4, with D perhaps TRBD1 (5 bases). Deletions cut 6 bases from V and 1 base from J, with 9 bases between. This CDR3 comprises 13 residues. CDR1 and CDR2 from the germline V gene are MRHNA and SNTAGT. CDR3 residues: CASRGGPNTEAFF. The CDR3 DNA reads as TGTGCCAGCAGGGGGGGACCGAACACTGAAGCTTTCTTT.

This clonotype was detected ten times or more. The V gene is TRBV5-5, the J gene TRBJ2-7, with unresolved D. Per the germline V gene, CDR1 is SGHKS and CDR2 is YYEKEE (reference sequence). This CDR3 has 13 amino acids. Trimming took 1 base from V and 6 from J, leaving 11 bases between them. CDR3: CASSLRIGAEQYF. The CDR3 region has the DNA TGTGCCAGCAGCTTGCGAATAGGCGCCGAGCAGTACTTC.

The chain combines TRBV27 with TRBJ2-5; 14 nucleotides align to TRBD2. From germline, CDR1 is MNHEY and CDR2 SMNVEV (reference sequence). The CDR3 runs to 16 residues. With 5 bases clipped from V and 4 bases from J, the junction kept 6 bases outside the gene matches. The DNA for the CDR3 is TGTGCCAGCAGTCACGGACTAGCGGGAGGTTTAGAGACCCAGTACTTC. Translated, it gives CASSHGLAGGLETQYF.

This chain joins TRBV6-2 or TRBV6-3 and TRBJ2-7, with TRBD2 matching 9 bases. Germline V gene lookup returns CDR1 MNHEY and CDR2 SVGEGT. CDR3 length: 14 amino acids. Germline trimming cut 4 bases from V and 7 bases from J; bases unmatched to any gene: 8. This CDR3 is CASSFSGRGGEQYF. The CDR3 nucleotides read TGTGCCAGCAGTTTTAGCGGGAGAGGAGGTGAGCAGTACTTC.

The chain couples TRBV29-1 to TRBJ1-1; D is undetermined. The CDR3 spans 13 residues. The germline V gene has CDR1 SQVTM and CDR2 ANQGSEA. V dropped 3 bases and J dropped 0 bases, with 8 bases sitting between them. In DNA, the CDR3 is TGCAGCGTTGAGGTATCCGTGAACACTGAAGCTTTCTTT. It codes for CSVEVSVNTEAFF.

This clonotype occurred many times. The chain is built from TRBV15 and TRBJ2-7, with TRBD2 matching over 10 bases. CDR3 length: 15 amino acids. V lost 0 bases and J lost 4; bases outside the gene matches: 3. Germline V gives CDR1 LNHNV, CDR2 YYDKDF (reference sequence). Here the CDR3 DNA reads TGTGCCACCAGCAGAGATTCTAGCGGGAGTTACGAGCAGTACTTC. Protein product: CATSRDSSGSYEQYF.

This clonotype has at least ten counts. The rearrangement links TRBV24-1 to TRBJ2-3; D call uncertain. Trimming took off 3 bases at V and 6 bases at J, with 9 bases between the two ends. The CDR3 runs to 13 residues. Germline loops: CDR1 KGHDR, CDR2 SFDVKD. CDR3 coding DNA: TGTGCCACCAGTGATCTCGATGTCGATACGCAGTATTTT. Residues: CATSDLDVDTQYF.

This clonotype has at least ten counts. The chain uses TRBV20-1 and TRBJ1-2, with 9 bases lining up with TRBD1. The CDR3 loop spans 14 amino acids. Germline CDR1 is DFQATT and CDR2 is SNEGSKA (reference sequence). V dropped 6 bases and J dropped 1; count of bases not matched to a gene: 6. In nucleotides, the CDR3 is TGCAGTGCGGGGCCGGACAGGGGTAACTATGGCTACACCTTC. Translating it yields CSAGPDRGNYGYTF.

This clonotype was seen at least ten times. The chain couples TRBV11-2 to TRBJ1-1; TRBD1 might be the D (5 bases). The CDR3 has 14 amino acids. V lost 5 bases, J lost 0 bases, and 10 bases lay in between. Germline-derived CDR1 and CDR2 are SGHAT and FQNNGV. The DNA for the CDR3 is TGTGCCAGCAGCATCAGGGCTATGAACACTGAAGCTTTCTTT. Amino acids: CASSIRAMNTEAFF. Variable domain in full (rest from reference TRBV11-2 and TRBJ1-1): EAGVAQSPRYKIIEKRQSVAFWCNPISGHATLYWYQQILGQGPKLLIQFQNNGVVDDSQLPKDRFSAERLKGVDSTLKIQPAKLEDSAVYLCASSIRAMNTEAFFGQGTRLTVV.